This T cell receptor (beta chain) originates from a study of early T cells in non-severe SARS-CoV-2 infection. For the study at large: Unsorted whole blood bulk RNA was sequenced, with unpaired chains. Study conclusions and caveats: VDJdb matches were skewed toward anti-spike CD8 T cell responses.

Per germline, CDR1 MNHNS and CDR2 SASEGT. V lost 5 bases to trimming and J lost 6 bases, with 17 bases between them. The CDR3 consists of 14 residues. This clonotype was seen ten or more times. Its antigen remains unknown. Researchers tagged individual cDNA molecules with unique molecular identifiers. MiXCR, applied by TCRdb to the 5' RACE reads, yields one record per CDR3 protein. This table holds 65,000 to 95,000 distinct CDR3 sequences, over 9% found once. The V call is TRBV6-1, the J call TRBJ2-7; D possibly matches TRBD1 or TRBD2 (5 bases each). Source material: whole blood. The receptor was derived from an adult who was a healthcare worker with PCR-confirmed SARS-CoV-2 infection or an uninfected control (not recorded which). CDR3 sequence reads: CASSSGTARVEQYF. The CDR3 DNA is TGTGCCAGCAGTTCCGGGACGGCTAGGGTCGAGCAGTACTTC.